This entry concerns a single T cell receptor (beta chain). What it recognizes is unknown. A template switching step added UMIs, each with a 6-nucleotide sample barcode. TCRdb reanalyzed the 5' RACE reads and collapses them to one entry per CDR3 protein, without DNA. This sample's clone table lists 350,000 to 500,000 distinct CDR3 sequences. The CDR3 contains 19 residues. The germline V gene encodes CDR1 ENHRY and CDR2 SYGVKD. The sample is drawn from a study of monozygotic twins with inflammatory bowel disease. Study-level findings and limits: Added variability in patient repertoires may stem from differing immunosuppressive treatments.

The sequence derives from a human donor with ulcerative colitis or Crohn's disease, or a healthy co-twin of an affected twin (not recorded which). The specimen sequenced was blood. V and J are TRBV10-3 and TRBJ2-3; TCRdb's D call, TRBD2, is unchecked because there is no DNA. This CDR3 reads CAISDSRGGRAGSLDTQYF.